This TCR beta chain was captured by sequencing in a study of T cell responses to AZD1222 COVID-19 vaccine. Study-wide results and limits: Just a handful of people given AZD1222 tested seropositive at baseline. The repertoires were collected only after the peak T cell response.

As for this clone: The antigen is not known.

Sequencing was performed with immunoSEQ multiplex PCR; in TCRdb, only in-frame clones are kept and a portion is missing. Of 75,000 to 100,000 clones in the sample, 70% to 90% were seen once. This TCR was recovered from an adult in good health. The sequenced sample was peripheral blood, obtained on day 0 of MenACWY control vaccination.

CDR3 coding DNA: TGTGCCAGCAGTGAATTAGGAGGGACTACCATGTCGAACACTGAAGCTTTCTTT. Its protein is CASSELGGTTMSNTEAFF. The chain uses TRBV25-1 and TRBJ1-1, with D tentatively TRBD1 (5 bases). The CDR3 is 18 residues long. Germline V gene sequence: CDR1 MGHDK, CDR2 SYGVNS. The ends were cut back, 1 base at V and 1 base at J, with 19 bases in the middle.